This TCR beta chain emerged from a study of T cells after yellow fever vaccination. On the study more broadly: Preparation used SMART-Seq v4 Ultra Low Input for the low-cell-number fractions.

A few counts support this clonotype. This CDR3 is built from 16 residues. Germline CDR1 is MNHEY and CDR2 is SVGAGI. With 4 bases removed from V and 5 bases from J, the gap between germline ends came to 21 bases. TCRdb called the 5' RACE reads again in MiXCR, with one record for every CDR3 protein. Here the sample spans 200,000 to 250,000 distinct CDR3 sequences, 6.9% being singletons. The TCR originated in a young man who received the YFV17D yellow fever vaccine. The gene calls are TRBV6-5 and TRBJ2-7, with D maybe TRBD2 (6 bases). The sample here was CD4+ T cells sorted from PBMCs, taken 15 days after the yellow fever booster vaccination. CDR3 residues: CASSWVRRAGGDEQYF. CDR3 nucleotides: TGTGCCAGCAGTTGGGTTCGGAGGGCTGGTGGGGACGAGCAGTACTTC.